These T cell receptor beta chains were read from a single sample in a study of blood T cell repertoires in COVID-19. The table came from immunoSEQ multiplex PCR; TCRdb's copy has only in-frame clones and leaves some out. The sample has around 60,000 clones; under 85% are singletons. Material: peripheral blood. The receptor set was obtained from a woman of 80 years or more with acute or convalescent COVID-19. Each CDR3 is given with its conserved first and last residue. D genes are given only for firm matches. Size tells how often a clone was seen (once, few, many) or the class of an expanded clone, and some rows leave it out.

size	length	V	J	D	DNA	CDR3
NA	11	TRBV10-2	TRBJ2-5	NA	TGCGCCACCCAGGACTTGTGGACCCAGTACTTC	CATQDLWTQYF
NA	14	TRBV3-1/TRBV3-2	TRBJ2-7	NA	TGTGCCAGCAGCCAAGGGGACACCTACTACGAGCAGTACTTC	CASSQGDTYYEQYF
NA	12	TRBV29-1	TRBJ2-3	NA	TGCAGCGTTGACCAACGGGCAGATACGCAGTATTTT	CSVDQRADTQYF
NA	13	TRBV13	TRBJ2-7	NA	TGTGCCAGCAGCTTAATAGTCTCCTACGAGCAGTACTTC	CASSLIVSYEQYF
once	16	TRBV7-8	TRBJ2-2	TRBD2	TGTGCCAGCAGCTTACGGTCTAGCGGGAGCATCGGGGAGCTGTTTTTT	CASSLRSSGSIGELFF
many	16	TRBV5-5	TRBJ2-7	TRBD2	TGTGCCAGCACTACCGGGACTAGCGGGATTCCGACCGAGCAGTACTTC	CASTTGTSGIPTEQYF
NA	16	TRBV28	TRBJ2-7	TRBD2	TGTGCCAGCCTGGGGGGGGATCGCTTATCGTCCTACGAGCAGTACTTC	CASLGGDRLSSYEQYF
NA	17	TRBV6-2/TRBV6-3	TRBJ2-5	TRBD1	TGTGCCAGCAGCGGGACAGGGGGTCGTTATGACCAAGAGACCCAGTACTTC	CASSGTGGRYDQETQYF
once	12	TRBV7-9	TRBJ1-1	NA	TGTGCCAGCAGCCCCCCCAGGGGTGAAGCTTTCTTT	CASSPPRGEAFF
NA	17	TRBV24-1	TRBJ2-2	TRBD2	TGTGCCACCAGTGACCCCATTAGCGGGGGGGGCACCGGGGAGCTGTTTTTT	CATSDPISGGGTGELFF
NA	14	TRBV7-2	TRBJ2-1	NA	TGTGCCAGCAGCGCCCTCCGGTCCCCCAATGAGCAGTTCTTC	CASSALRSPNEQFF
NA	15	TRBV7-2	TRBJ1-4	TRBD1	TGTGCCAGCAGCCCAGAGGACAGGGGGAGTGAAAAACTGTTTTTT	CASSPEDRGSEKLFF
NA	14	TRBV20-1	TRBJ2-1	TRBD2	TGCAGTGCTAGTCGACTAGCGGCCTACAATGAGCAGTTCTTC	CSASRLAAYNEQFF
NA	14	TRBV10-3	TRBJ1-1	TRBD1	TGTGCCATCAGTGAGTCGGGACAGGGGGCTGAAGCTTTCTTT	CAISESGQGAEAFF
NA	16	TRBV29-1	TRBJ2-2	NA	TGCAGCGTTGGGGGATTACAGGGTATCAAGCTCGGGGAGCTGTTTTTT	CSVGGLQGIKLGELFF
NA	13	TRBV6-6	TRBJ1-4	NA	TGTGCCAGCAGTAGGGGGTGGAATGAAAAACTGTTTTTT	CASSRGWNEKLFF
NA	14	TRBV7-2	TRBJ2-5	TRBD2	TGTGCCAGCAGCCCCCTGGTGGGAGGGAAGACCCAGTACTTC	CASSPLVGGKTQYF
NA	14	TRBV24-1	TRBJ2-3	NA	TGTGCCACCAGTCGAGAGTTACCCACAGATACGCAGTATTTT	CATSRELPTDTQYF
NA	12	TRBV29-1	TRBJ1-1	TRBD1	TGCAGCGTTGCGACCGGGACAGGTGAAGCTTTCTTT	CSVATGTGEAFF
NA	17	TRBV9	TRBJ2-3	TRBD2	TGTGCCAGCAGCCGATCCGGGACTAGCGGGAACAGAGATACGCAGTATTTT	CASSRSGTSGNRDTQYF
NA	12	TRBV19	TRBJ1-1	NA	TGTGCCAGTAGGCTCGGGAACACTGAAGCTTTCTTT	CASRLGNTEAFF
NA	16	TRBV5-1	TRBJ2-7	NA	TGCGCCAGCAGCTTGCAAATAGAGCGAGGTTGGCGGGAGCAGTACTTC	CASSLQIERGWREQYF
NA	11	TRBV7-9	TRBJ2-7	NA	TGTGCCAGCAGCTCGACATACTCTATGTACTTC	CASSSTYSMYF
few	15	TRBV6-6	TRBJ2-7	TRBD2	TGTGCCAGCAGCTTGACTAGCGAGAGCTCCTACGAGCAGTACTTC	CASSLTSESSYEQYF
NA	16	TRBV19	TRBJ1-5	TRBD1	TGTGCCAGTAAGAGGGACAGGGGATATAGCAATCAGCCCCAGCATTTT	CASKRDRGYSNQPQHF
NA	14	TRBV28	TRBJ1-2	NA	TGTGCCAGCAGCAAAACAGGTTATAACTATGGCTACACCTTC	CASSKTGYNYGYTF
once	17	TRBV7-2	TRBJ1-1	NA	TGTGCCAGCAGCTTAAACTTCGGAGCCCCGGTGAACACTGAAGCTTTCTTT	CASSLNFGAPVNTEAFF
NA	17	TRBV24-1	TRBJ2-1	TRBD1	TGTGCCACCAGTGACGTGCTGGGACAGGGTAACCTCAATGAGCAGTTCTTC	CATSDVLGQGNLNEQFF
NA	14	TRBV7-2	TRBJ2-7	NA	TGTGCCAGCAGCTTAGTGGGCTATGTCTACGAGCAGTACTTC	CASSLVGYVYEQYF
NA	18	TRBV6-2/TRBV6-3	TRBJ2-1	TRBD2	TGTGCCAGCAGTGCCCTGGTAGACAGGGGACTAGCGGACAATGAGCAGTTCTTC	CASSALVDRGLADNEQFF
NA	14	TRBV19	TRBJ2-7	NA	TGTGCCAGTAGTATGGGCAGGGCCGTCTACGAGCAGTACTTC	CASSMGRAVYEQYF
NA	12	TRBV21-1	TRBJ2-7	NA	TGTGCCAGAAGGAGCAGAGCCTACGAGCAGTACTTC	CARRSRAYEQYF
NA	15	TRBV19	TRBJ2-5	TRBD1	TGTGCCAGTAGTATTACCGGACAGGGTGGGGAGACCCAGTACTTC	CASSITGQGGETQYF
once	17	TRBV21-1	TRBJ2-4	NA	TGTGCCAGCAGCAGGGGCCGACAGGGGGCAATCAAAAACATTCAGTACTTC	CASSRGRQGAIKNIQYF
NA	15	TRBV11-2	TRBJ2-1	TRBD1	TGTGCCAGCAGCTTGAACAGGGGGTCGCAGAATGAGCAGTTCTTC	CASSLNRGSQNEQFF
NA	15	TRBV4-1	TRBJ1-2	TRBD1	TGCGCCAGCAGCCAAGTCCCGGACAGGACGCATGGCTACACCTTC	CASSQVPDRTHGYTF
few	16	TRBV4-2	TRBJ2-1	NA	TGTGCCAGCAGCAGTAGGCCGGGAGTCCTGTACAATGAGCAGTTCTTC	CASSSRPGVLYNEQFF
NA	12	TRBV18	TRBJ1-2	NA	TGTGCCAGCTCACCTAACGAGGGCGGCTACACCTTC	CASSPNEGGYTF
NA	15	TRBV7-8	TRBJ2-7	TRBD2	TGTGCCAGCAGCTCGGCGGGAGGCCCCCTCGGGGAGCAGTACTTC	CASSSAGGPLGEQYF
NA	15	TRBV19	TRBJ2-3	TRBD1	TGTGCCAGTAGTCCCCGGACAGGTGCCACAGATACGCAGTATTTT	CASSPRTGATDTQYF
NA	19	TRBV4-1	TRBJ2-3	TRBD1	TGCGCCAGCCAGGAGGACAGGGGGCTAGGGTTCCCTAGCACAGATACGCAGTATTTT	CASQEDRGLGFPSTDTQYF
NA	13	TRBV9	TRBJ2-3	NA	TGTGCCAGCAGCGTAGCAGGGTCAGATACGCAGTATTTT	CASSVAGSDTQYF
NA	18	TRBV5-8	TRBJ1-2	TRBD1	TGTGCCAGCAGCTTGAAGGGGGCTTGGGGTCAGCCTAACTATGGCTACACCTTC	CASSLKGAWGQPNYGYTF
few	18	TRBV5-3	TRBJ2-1	TRBD2	TGTGCCAACCCGCCCTGGACTAGCGGGAGGGCCTCCTACAATGAGCAGTTCTTC	CANPPWTSGRASYNEQFF
NA	14	TRBV2	TRBJ1-2	TRBD1	TGTGCCAGCAGTGGACAGGGGAGGAGCTATGGCTACACCTTC	CASSGQGRSYGYTF
NA	15	TRBV6-6	TRBJ2-7	TRBD2	TGTGCCAGCAGTTACCCGGGACTAGCGGTTTGGGAGCAGTACTTC	CASSYPGLAVWEQYF
NA	15	TRBV27	TRBJ2-7	TRBD2	TGTGCCAGCAGTCTTCCTAGCGGAAGCTCCTACGAGCAGTACTTC	CASSLPSGSSYEQYF
few	15	TRBV7-7	TRBJ2-5	TRBD2	TGTGCCAGCAGCTTAGGTAGCGGGAGCTGGGAGACCCAGTACTTC	CASSLGSGSWETQYF
NA	15	TRBV9	TRBJ2-7	TRBD2	TGTGCCAGCAGCTCCCCGCTGGGAGGGAAAAACGAGCAGTACTTC	CASSSPLGGKNEQYF
NA	14	TRBV3-1/TRBV3-2	TRBJ2-3	NA	TGTGCCAGCAGCCAAGAATTAGCTCTGGATACGCAGTATTTT	CASSQELALDTQYF
NA	17	TRBV16	TRBJ2-2	TRBD1	TGTGCCAGCAGCCAATCAACGCAGGGGGCCGCCACCGGGGAGCTGTTTTTT	CASSQSTQGAATGELFF
NA	14	TRBV19	TRBJ1-6	NA	TGTGCCAGTACCATATCGAGGGAGGGATCACCCCTCCACTTT	CASTISREGSPLHF
NA	17	TRBV9	TRBJ2-3	TRBD2	TGTGCCAGCAGCGTAGTGTCTAGCGGGTCCCGGGGAGATACGCAGTATTTT	CASSVVSSGSRGDTQYF
NA	15	TRBV4-1	TRBJ1-2	TRBD1	TGCGCCAGCAGCCCCCGGACAGGGGGCCAGTATGGCTACACCTTC	CASSPRTGGQYGYTF